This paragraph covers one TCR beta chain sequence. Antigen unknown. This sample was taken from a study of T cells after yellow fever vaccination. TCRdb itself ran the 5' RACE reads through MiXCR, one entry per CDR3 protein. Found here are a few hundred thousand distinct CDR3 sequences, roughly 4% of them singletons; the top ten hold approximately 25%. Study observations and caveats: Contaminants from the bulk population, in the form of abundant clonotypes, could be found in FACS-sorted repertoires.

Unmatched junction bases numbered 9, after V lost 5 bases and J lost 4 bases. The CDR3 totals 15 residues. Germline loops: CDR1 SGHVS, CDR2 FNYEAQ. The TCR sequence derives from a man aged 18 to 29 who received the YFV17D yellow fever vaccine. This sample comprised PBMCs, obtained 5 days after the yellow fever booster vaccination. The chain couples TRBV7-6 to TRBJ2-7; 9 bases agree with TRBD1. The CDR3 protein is CASSAQEGQGYEQYF. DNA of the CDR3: TGTGCCAGCAGCGCCCAGGAGGGACAGGGATACGAGCAGTACTTC.